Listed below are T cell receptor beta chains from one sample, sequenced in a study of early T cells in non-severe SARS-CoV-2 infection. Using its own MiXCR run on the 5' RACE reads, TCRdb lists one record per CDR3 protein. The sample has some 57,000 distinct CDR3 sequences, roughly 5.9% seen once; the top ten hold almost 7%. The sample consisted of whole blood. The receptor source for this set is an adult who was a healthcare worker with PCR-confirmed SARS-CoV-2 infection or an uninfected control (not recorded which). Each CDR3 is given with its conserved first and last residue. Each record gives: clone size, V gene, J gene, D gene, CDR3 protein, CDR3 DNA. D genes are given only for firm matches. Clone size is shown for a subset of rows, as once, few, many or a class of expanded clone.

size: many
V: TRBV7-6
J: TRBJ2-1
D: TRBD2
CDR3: CASSLLGQRGGGEQFF
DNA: TGTGCCAGCAGCTTATTGGGACAGCGGGGGGGCGGTGAGCAGTTCTTC

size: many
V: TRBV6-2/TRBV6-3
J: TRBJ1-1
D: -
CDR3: CASNRRGPEAFF
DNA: TGTGCCAGCAATCGGAGAGGTCCTGAAGCTTTCTTT

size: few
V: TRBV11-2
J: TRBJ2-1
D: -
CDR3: CASSAVGTHEGEQFF
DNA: TGTGCCAGCAGCGCCGTCGGGACACACGAAGGTGAGCAGTTCTTC

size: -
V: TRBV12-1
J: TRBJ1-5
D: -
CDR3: CASSFGAGPRGPQPQHF
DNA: TGTGCCAGCAGCTTTGGGGCGGGACCCAGAGGGCCTCAGCCCCAGCATTTT

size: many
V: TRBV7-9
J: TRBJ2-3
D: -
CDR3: CASSQSRSGATDTQYF
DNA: TGTGCCAGCAGCCAAAGTAGGTCGGGGGCCACAGATACGCAGTATTTT

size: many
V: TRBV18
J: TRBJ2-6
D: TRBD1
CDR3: CASSLQGSAGANVLTF
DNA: TGTGCCAGCTCGCTACAGGGGTCCGCTGGGGCCAACGTCCTGACTTTC

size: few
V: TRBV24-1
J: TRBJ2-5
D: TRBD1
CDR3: CATSEDGQGTAQYF
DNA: TGTGCCACCAGTGAGGACGGACAGGGTACGGCCCAGTACTTC

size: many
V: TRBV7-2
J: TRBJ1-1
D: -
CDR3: CASSLGAFF
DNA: TGTGCCAGCAGCTTAGGAGCTTTCTTT

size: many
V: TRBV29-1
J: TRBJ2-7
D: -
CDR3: CSVRGLWSYEQYF
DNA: TGCAGCGTCAGGGGCCTATGGTCCTACGAGCAGTACTTC

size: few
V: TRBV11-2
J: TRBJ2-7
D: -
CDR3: CASSFSDSSIYEQYF
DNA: TGTGCCAGCAGCTTTAGTGACAGTTCAATCTACGAGCAGTACTTC

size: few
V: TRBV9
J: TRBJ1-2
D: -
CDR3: CASSVGPRSNYGYTF
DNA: TGTGCCAGCAGCGTCGGGCCCCGGAGTAACTATGGCTACACCTTC

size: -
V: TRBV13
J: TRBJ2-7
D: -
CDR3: CASSLGRTDEQYF
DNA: TGTGCCAGCAGCTTGGGCAGGACGGACGAGCAGTACTTC

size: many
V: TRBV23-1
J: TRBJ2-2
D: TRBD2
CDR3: CASVLAGGPMNTGELFF
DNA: TGCGCCAGTGTCTTAGCGGGGGGGCCGATGAACACCGGGGAGCTGTTTTTT

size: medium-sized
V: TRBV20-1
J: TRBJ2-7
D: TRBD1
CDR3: CSARLKRTGGYEQYF
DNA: TGCAGTGCTAGACTGAAACGGACAGGGGGCTACGAGCAGTACTTC

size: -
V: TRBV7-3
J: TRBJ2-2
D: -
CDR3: CASSRQRQNTGELFF
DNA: TGTGCCAGCAGCCGACAGAGACAGAACACCGGGGAGCTGTTTTTT

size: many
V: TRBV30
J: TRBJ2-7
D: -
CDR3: CAWTAPGEQYF
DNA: TGTGCCTGGACCGCCCCGGGCGAGCAGTACTTC

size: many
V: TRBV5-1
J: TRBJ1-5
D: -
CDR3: CASSPGYYTNQPQHF
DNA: TGCGCCAGCAGCCCAGGGTACTATACCAATCAGCCCCAGCATTTT

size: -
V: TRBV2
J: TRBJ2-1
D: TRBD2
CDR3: CASSEAGLAGSSYNEQFF
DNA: TGTGCCAGCAGTGAAGCTGGGCTAGCGGGAAGCTCCTACAATGAGCAGTTCTTC

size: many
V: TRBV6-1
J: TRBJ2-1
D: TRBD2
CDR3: CASSYTSLGGGSSYNEQFF
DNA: TGTGCCAGCAGTTACACCTCCCTAGGTGGCGGGAGCTCCTACAATGAGCAGTTCTTC

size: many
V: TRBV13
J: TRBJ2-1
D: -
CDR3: CASSSYQAASSYNEQFF
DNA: TGTGCCAGCAGCTCCTACCAGGCGGCGAGCTCCTACAATGAGCAGTTCTTC

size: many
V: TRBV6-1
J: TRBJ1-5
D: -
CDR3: CASSEVQQLSNQPQHF
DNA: TGTGCCAGCAGTGAAGTACAACAGCTTAGCAATCAGCCCCAGCATTTT

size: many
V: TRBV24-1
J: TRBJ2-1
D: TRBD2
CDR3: CATAGGGDLNEQFF
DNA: TGTGCCACCGCTGGTGGGGGGGATTTAAATGAGCAGTTCTTC

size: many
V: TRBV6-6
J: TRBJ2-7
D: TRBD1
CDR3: CASRSRDSTYEQYF
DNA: TGTGCCAGCAGAAGCCGGGACAGTACCTACGAGCAGTACTTC

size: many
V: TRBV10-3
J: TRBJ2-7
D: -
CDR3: CAISESPRGDEQYF
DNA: TGTGCCATCAGTGAGTCCCCCAGGGGGGACGAGCAGTACTTC

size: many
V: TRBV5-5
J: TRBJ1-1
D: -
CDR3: CASSLAWGSNEAFF
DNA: TGTGCCAGCAGCTTGGCCTGGGGTTCTAATGAAGCTTTCTTT

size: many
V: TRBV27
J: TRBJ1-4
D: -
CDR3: CASSLSGLFGEKLFF
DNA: TGTGCCAGCAGTTTGAGTGGGCTCTTTGGCGAAAAACTGTTTTTT

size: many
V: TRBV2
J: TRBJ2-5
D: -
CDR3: CASNPDSGPLEF
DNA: TGTGCCAGCAACCCAGACTCCGGACCACTGGAGTTC

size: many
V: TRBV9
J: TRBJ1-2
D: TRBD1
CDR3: CASSEALGQGQISTF
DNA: TGTGCCAGCAGCGAAGCCCTAGGACAGGGGCAAATCAGCACCTTC

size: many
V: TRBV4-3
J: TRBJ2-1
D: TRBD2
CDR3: CASSQVAGVGNEQFF
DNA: TGCGCCAGCAGCCAAGTAGCGGGGGTCGGAAATGAGCAGTTCTTC

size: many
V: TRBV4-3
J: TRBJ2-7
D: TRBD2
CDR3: CASSQATGGGSYEQYF
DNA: TGCGCCAGCAGCCAGGCCACTGGCGGGGGCTCCTACGAGCAGTACTTC

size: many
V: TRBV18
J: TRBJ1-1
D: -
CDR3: CASLQGRDTEAFF
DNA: TGTGCCAGCTTACAGGGTCGGGACACTGAAGCTTTCTTT

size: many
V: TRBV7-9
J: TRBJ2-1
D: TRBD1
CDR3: CASTPPGQSYNEQFF
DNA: TGTGCCAGCACCCCACCGGGACAGAGTTACAATGAGCAGTTCTTC

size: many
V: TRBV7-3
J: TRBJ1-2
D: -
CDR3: CASSFGPGEADTF
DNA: TGTGCCAGCAGCTTCGGTCCCGGTGAAGCCGACACCTTC

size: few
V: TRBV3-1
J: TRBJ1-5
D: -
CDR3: CASSQDRSQPQHF
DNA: TGTGCCAGCAGCCAAGATCGCAGCCAGCCCCAGCATTTT

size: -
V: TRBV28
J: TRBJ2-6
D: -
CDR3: CASNVNSGANVLTF
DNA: TGTGCCAGCAATGTCAATTCTGGGGCCAACGTCCTGACTTTC

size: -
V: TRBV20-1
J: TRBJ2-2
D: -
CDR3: CSARLQVTGELFF
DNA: TGCAGTGCTAGACTTCAGGTCACCGGGGAGCTGTTTTTT

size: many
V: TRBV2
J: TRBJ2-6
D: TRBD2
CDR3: CASMPSGSSGANVLTF
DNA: TGTGCCAGCATGCCAAGCGGGAGCTCTGGGGCCAACGTCCTGACTTTC

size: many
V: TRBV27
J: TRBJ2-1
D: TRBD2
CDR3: CASAPRWTSGIFPPADEQFF
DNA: TGTGCCAGCGCCCCGCGCTGGACTAGCGGGATATTCCCCCCGGCAGATGAGCAGTTCTTC